The clone carrying this T cell receptor (beta chain) was detected many times. Germline V gene sequence: CDR1 MNHNS, CDR2 SASEGT. The CDR3 has 15 residues. V shed 5 bases and J shed 4 bases, with 16 bases lying between them. This sample was included in a study of T cells in Graves' hyperthyroidism and ophthalmopathy. Researchers took RNA transcripts and amplified the TCR beta CDR3 regions from them. RT-PCR in the first round (using the HTBI primer set) targeted the TCR CDR3. In TCRdb, the multiplex PCR reads were re-called with MiXCR into one record per CDR3 protein. Of under 300,000 distinct CDR3 sequences in the sample, about an eighth were seen once.

Specimen: blood. The chain combines TRBV6-1 with TRBJ2-3; D perhaps matches TRBD2 (6 bases). The TCR was taken from a woman under 40 with Graves' hyperthyroidism that later progressed to Graves' ophthalmopathy. For the CDR3, the DNA is TGTGCCAGCAGTTTTGGTCTGGGACTCTCAGATACGCAGTATTTT. It is translated as CASSFGLGLSDTQYF.